These 8 T cell receptor beta chains were all obtained from the same sample, sequenced in a study of response to subunit inactivated influenza vaccine. In TCRdb, the RT-PCR reads were re-called with MiXCR into one record per CDR3 protein. The sample consists of about 520,000 distinct CDR3 sequences, around 7.7% of them appearing once. This material consisted of PBMCs from blood, taken approximately 25 months after vaccination. These receptor sequences come from a man aged 50 to 75 who received an inactivated influenza vaccine.

V and J are TRBV18 and TRBJ2-1; D may be TRBD1 (6 bases). The length of the CDR3 is 16 residues. Germline loops: CDR1 KGHSH, CDR2 LQKENI. Trimming took off 3 bases at V and 2 bases at J, with 14 bases between the two ends. This chain's CDR3 is CASSPNRDRAYNEQFF. CDR3 DNA sequence: TGTGCCAGCTCACCGAACAGGGATAGGGCCTACAATGAGCAGTTCTTC.

The chain carries TRBV6-1 and TRBJ2-2; 8 bases line up with TRBD1. Germline V lookup: CDR1 MNHNS, CDR2 SASEGT. Trimming took 7 bases from V and 4 from J; bases not matched to a gene: 8. CDR3 length: 15 amino acids. CDR3 sequence (DNA): TGTGCCAGCACCGGACAGGGTTTGGGCACCGGGGAGCTGTTTTTT. This gives the protein CASTGQGLGTGELFF.

This clonotype has a handful of counts. V gene TRBV12-3 or TRBV12-4 combines with J gene TRBJ2-6; no clear D gene. Trimming took off 4 bases at V and 1 base at J, with 8 bases between the two ends. This CDR3 region has 15 residues. The CDR3 loop reads CASSSGSSGANVLTF. The CDR3 DNA reads TGTGCCAGCAGTTCCGGTAGTTCTGGGGCCAACGTCCTGACTTTC.

The chain carries TRBV12-3 or TRBV12-4 and TRBJ2-7; D gene ambiguous. CDR3 length: 15 residues. Trimming left V 4 bases short and J 7 bases short, with 20 bases between. CDR3 sequence (DNA): TGTGCCAGCAGTTCCCGTACCCAGCTAGAACGGGAGCAGTACTTC. It codes for CASSSRTQLEREQYF.

This clonotype has ten or more counts. The gene calls are TRBV20-1 and TRBJ1-3, with TRBD1 matching 11 bases. From germline, CDR1 is DFQATT and CDR2 SNEGSKA (reference sequence). This CDR3 is 18 amino acids long. Trimming at V came to 1 base and at J to 4 bases, leaving 12 bases not matched to a gene. For the CDR3, the DNA is TGCAGTGCTAGAGGAGGGGCCGGGACAGGGGGATCCGGAAACACCATATATTTT. Its translation: CSARGGAGTGGSGNTIYF.

This clonotype showed up many times. This chain links TRBV11-2 with TRBJ1-5; no clear D. The CDR3 is 13 amino acids. The V end lost 3 bases, the J end lost 1 base, and 4 bases lay between the germline ends. Germline CDR1 reads SGHAT; CDR2 reads FQNNGV. The chain's CDR3 is CASSFHSNQPQHF. The CDR3, as DNA: TGTGCCAGCAGCTTTCACAGCAATCAGCCCCAGCATTTT.

This clonotype has only a few counts. The chain employs TRBV5-1 and TRBJ1-4; 8 bases map to TRBD1. In germline, CDR1 is SGHRS, CDR2 YFSETQ. V trimming: 5 bases; J trimming: 7 bases; junction bases outside the gene matches: 7. The CDR3 consists of 14 residues. CDR3 residues: CASRPGQGTEKLFF. The CDR3 DNA sequence: TGCGCCAGCAGACCAGGACAGGGTACTGAAAAACTGTTTTTT.

The V and J genes are TRBV20-1 and TRBJ2-5; 12 bases are a match to TRBD1. The CDR3 covers 15 residues. The J segment lost 4 bases and the V segment lost 5 bases, leaving 8 bases of the junction unmatched. Germline lookup yields CDR1 DFQATT and CDR2 SNEGSKA (reference sequence). In DNA form, the CDR3 reads TGCAGTGCTGTACCGGGACAGGGGGCCTTAGAGACCCAGTACTTC. Encoded protein: CSAVPGQGALETQYF.